These 9 T cell receptor beta chains were sequenced from one sample in a study of beta chain features in type 1 diabetes. The antigens these receptors bind are not known. Regarding the study as a whole: When Type 1 diabetes patients were examined, their TCRB CDR3s proved moderately but significantly shorter in all four CD4+ subsets.

cDNA synthesis used the whole RNA isolate, giving expressed TCRB sequences. TCRdb's table, derived via immunoSEQ multiplex PCR, lists solely in-frame clones and lacks some. The sample yields around 690,000 clones, 9.5% to 15% seen once. The source material was naive CD4+ T cells from blood. The receptors were gathered from a man aged 25-40 years with type 1 diabetes.

The chain joins TRBV7-2 to TRBJ2-1, with unresolved D. CDR1 and CDR2 from the germline V gene are SGHTA and FQGNSA. V lost 2 bases and J lost 6, with 14 bases in between. The CDR3 runs 15 residues. CDR3 coding DNA: TGTGCCAGCAGCTTAAGACCCTTGACGAGCAATGAGCAGTTCTTC. Translating gives CASSLRPLTSNEQFF.

This clone was observed a few times. This rearrangement joins TRBV6-5 to TRBJ2-7; D is perhaps TRBD1 or TRBD2 (5 bases each). Per germline, CDR1 MNHEY and CDR2 SVGAGI. This CDR3 is built from 15 residues. The V end was cut by 6 bases, the J end by 3 bases, with 18 bases between. CDR3 loop: CASSPSGTNHYEQYF. The CDR3 bases are TGTGCCAGCAGCCCGTCGGGGACCAACCACTACGAGCAGTACTTC.

This clone was detected only a few times. V usage is TRBV28 and J usage is TRBJ2-2, with D possibly being TRBD1 (6 bases). The CDR3 is 17 amino acids. Germline V gene lookup returns CDR1 MDHEN and CDR2 SYDVKM. Between the trimmed V and J ends, which lost 3 bases and 0 bases, there was a span of 14 bases. In nucleotides, the CDR3 is TGTGCCAGCAGTTTTCTGTCAGGGACAACGAACACCGGGGAGCTGTTTTTT. This sequence encodes CASSFLSGTTNTGELFF.

This chain's CDR3 is CASSYGRVPQETQYF. In DNA, the CDR3 is TGTGCCAGCAGTTACGGCAGGGTTCCCCAAGAGACCCAGTACTTC. V usage is TRBV6-5 and J usage is TRBJ2-5; D may be TRBD1 (5 bases). The CDR3 consists of 15 residues. Germline V gives CDR1 MNHEY, CDR2 SVGAGI. V gave up 2 bases and J gave up 1 base, with 11 bases separating them.

The chain employs TRBV7-8 and TRBJ2-7; no firm D call. Between the trimmed V and J ends, which lost 1 base and 2 bases, there was a span of 9 bases. The germline V gene has CDR1 SGHVS and CDR2 FQNEAQ. CDR3 length: 14 residues. CDR3 in amino acids: CASSLESSTYEQYF. CDR3 DNA sequence: TGTGCCAGCAGCTTAGAATCCAGCACCTACGAGCAGTACTTC.

The chain combines TRBV6-5 with TRBJ2-5, with D possibly TRBD2 on 5 matching bases. Trimming left V 5 bases short and J 1 base short, with 8 bases between. CDR1 and CDR2 from the germline V gene are MNHEY and SVGAGI. The CDR3 has 13 amino acids. CDR3 amino acids: CASSVGVQETQYF. CDR3 coding DNA: TGTGCCAGCAGTGTGGGAGTCCAAGAGACCCAGTACTTC.

This chain links TRBV19 with TRBJ2-6; D remains unclear. CDR1 is LNHDA and CDR2 is SQIVND in the germline V gene (reference sequence). Trimming removed 5 bases from V and 4 bases from J, with 12 bases in between. This CDR3 spans 15 amino acids. The CDR3 bases are TGTGCCAGTAGTGCTATGGACCTCGGGGCCAACGTCCTGACTTTC. Protein: CASSAMDLGANVLTF.

A remark on this clone: At one end the junction does not follow the germline gene, possibly because of a read error. J is TRBJ2-2 and V is TRBV2, with D perhaps matching TRBD2 (6 bases). The CDR3 contains 14 residues. Germline CDR1 SNHLY, CDR2 FYNNEI. The CDR3 reads CASNPLASTGELFF. As DNA, the CDR3 is TGCGCCAGTAATCCACTAGCTTCTACCGGGGAGCTGTTTTTT.

This clone was counted a few times. This chain uses TRBV5-1 with TRBJ1-1; TRBD1 is a possible D gene (5 bases). The V and J ends lost 3 bases and 10 bases respectively, with 16 bases between them. Germline CDR1 and CDR2: SGHRS and YFSETQ. CDR3 size: 13 residues. Written as DNA, the CDR3 is TGCGCCAGCAGCTGGGAGCAGGGTTGGTTAGCTTTCTTT. It translates to CASSWEQGWLAFF.